This T cell receptor (beta chain) was recovered during a study of cytomegalovirus exposure and HLA in healthy donors. Study-level information: Earlier work reported 117 million unique TCR beta sequences from about 200 million T cells. Genotyping showed 81% of about 370 donors falling in the Caucasian-associated ancestry cluster.

The CDR3 extends over 13 amino acids. Germline V CDR1 and CDR2: MNHEY, SVGAGI. Trimming removed 2 bases from V and 8 bases from J, with 10 bases in between. Points on this clone: What it recognizes is unknown.

Researchers ran the PCR with 60 Vbeta and 13 Jbeta primers. Measured with immunoSEQ multiplex PCR; TCRdb has only the in-frame clones, and not every one. The repertoire holds roughly 130,000 clones, with 60% to 85% as singletons. Study-level results: Beyond CMV serostatus, there was no information to go on about immune exposure. The study labeled fewer than 200 TCR beta chains cytomegalovirus-associated.

Input material: PBMCs. The chain has TRBV6-5 and TRBJ1-5; D gene uncertain. The clonotype was recovered from a human donor in good health. DNA for the CDR3: TGTGCCAGCAGTTACGAGGGCGGAGAGCCCCAGCATTTT. This translates into CASSYEGGEPQHF.